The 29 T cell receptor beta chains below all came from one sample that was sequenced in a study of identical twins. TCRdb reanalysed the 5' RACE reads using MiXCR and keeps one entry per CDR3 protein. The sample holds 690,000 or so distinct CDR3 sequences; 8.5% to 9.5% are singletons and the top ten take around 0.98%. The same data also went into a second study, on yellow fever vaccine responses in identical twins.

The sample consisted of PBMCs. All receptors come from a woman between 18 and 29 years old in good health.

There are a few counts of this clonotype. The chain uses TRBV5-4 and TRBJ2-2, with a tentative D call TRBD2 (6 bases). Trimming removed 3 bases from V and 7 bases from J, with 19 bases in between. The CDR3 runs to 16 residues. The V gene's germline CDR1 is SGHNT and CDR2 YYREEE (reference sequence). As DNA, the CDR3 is TGTGCCAGCAGCTCTCCCGGGACTTTCTATGGCGGGGAGCTGTTTTTT. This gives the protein CASSSPGTFYGGELFF.

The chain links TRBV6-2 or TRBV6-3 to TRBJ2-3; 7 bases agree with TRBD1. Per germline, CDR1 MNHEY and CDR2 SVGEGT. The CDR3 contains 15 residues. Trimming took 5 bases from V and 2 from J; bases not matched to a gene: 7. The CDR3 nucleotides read TGTGCCAGCAGTCTACGGGACAGACACACAGATACGCAGTATTTT. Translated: CASSLRDRHTDTQYF.

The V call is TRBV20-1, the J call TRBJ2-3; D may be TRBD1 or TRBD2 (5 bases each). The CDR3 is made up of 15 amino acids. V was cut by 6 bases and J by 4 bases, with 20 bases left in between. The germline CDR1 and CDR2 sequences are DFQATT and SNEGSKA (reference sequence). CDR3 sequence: CSAPPGPPSPDTQYF. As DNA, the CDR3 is TGCAGTGCCCCTCCGGGACCCCCCTCCCCAGATACGCAGTATTTT.

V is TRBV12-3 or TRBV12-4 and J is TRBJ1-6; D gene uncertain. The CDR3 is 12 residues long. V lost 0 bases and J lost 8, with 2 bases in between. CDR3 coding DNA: TGTGCCAGCAGTTTAGCTTATTCACCCCTCCACTTT. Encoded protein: CASSLAYSPLHF.

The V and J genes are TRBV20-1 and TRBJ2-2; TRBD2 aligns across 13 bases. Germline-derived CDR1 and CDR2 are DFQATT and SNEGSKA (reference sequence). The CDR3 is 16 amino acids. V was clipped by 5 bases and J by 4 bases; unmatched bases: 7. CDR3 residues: CSAELAGGRGTGELFF. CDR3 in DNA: TGCAGTGCTGAACTAGCGGGAGGGCGTGGCACCGGGGAGCTGTTTTTT.

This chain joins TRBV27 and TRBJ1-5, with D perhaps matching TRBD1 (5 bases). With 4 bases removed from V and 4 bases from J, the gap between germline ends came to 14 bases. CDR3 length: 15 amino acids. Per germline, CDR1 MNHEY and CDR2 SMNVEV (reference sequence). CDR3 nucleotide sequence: TGTGCCAGCAGTTCGGGGGAGCTAAAAAATCAGCCCCAGCATTTT. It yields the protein CASSSGELKNQPQHF.

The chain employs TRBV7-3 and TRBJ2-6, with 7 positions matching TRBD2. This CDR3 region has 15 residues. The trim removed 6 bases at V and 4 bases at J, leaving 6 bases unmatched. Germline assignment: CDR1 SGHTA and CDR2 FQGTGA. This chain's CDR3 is CASSRRGVGANVLTF. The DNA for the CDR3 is TGTGCCAGCAGTCGACGGGGGGTAGGGGCCAACGTCCTGACTTTC.

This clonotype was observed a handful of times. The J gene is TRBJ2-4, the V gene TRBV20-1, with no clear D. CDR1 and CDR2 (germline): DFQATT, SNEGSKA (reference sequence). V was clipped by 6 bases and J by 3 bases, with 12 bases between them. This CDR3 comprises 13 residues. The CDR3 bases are TGCAGTGCCCTGTGGGTGGGCAAAAACATTCAGTACTTC. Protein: CSALWVGKNIQYF.

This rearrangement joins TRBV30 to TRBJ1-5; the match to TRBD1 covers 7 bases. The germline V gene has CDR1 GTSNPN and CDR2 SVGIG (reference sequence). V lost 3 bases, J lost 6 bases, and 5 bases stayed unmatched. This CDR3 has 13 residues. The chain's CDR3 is CAWSQGVRQPQHF. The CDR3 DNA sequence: TGTGCCTGGAGCCAGGGGGTCCGTCAGCCCCAGCATTTT.

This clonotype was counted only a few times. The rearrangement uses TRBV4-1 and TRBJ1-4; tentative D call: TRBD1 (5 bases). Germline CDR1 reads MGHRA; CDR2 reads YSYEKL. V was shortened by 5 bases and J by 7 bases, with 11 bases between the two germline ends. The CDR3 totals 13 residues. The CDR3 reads CASSAVGGEKLFF. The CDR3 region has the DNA TGCGCCAGCAGCGCGGTTGGGGGTGAAAAACTGTTTTTT.

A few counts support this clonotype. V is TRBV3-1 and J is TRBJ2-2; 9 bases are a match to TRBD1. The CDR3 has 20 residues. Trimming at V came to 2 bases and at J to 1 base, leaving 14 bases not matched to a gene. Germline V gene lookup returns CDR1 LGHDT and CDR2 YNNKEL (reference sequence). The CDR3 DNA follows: TGTGCCAGCAGCCAACCCCCCTGGGATGGACAGGGGATGAACACCGGGGAGCTGTTTTTT. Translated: CASSQPPWDGQGMNTGELFF.

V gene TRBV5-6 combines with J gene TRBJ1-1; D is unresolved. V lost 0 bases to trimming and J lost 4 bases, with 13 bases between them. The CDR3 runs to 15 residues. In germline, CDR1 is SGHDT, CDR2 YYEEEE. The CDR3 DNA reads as TGTGCCAGCAGCTTGGTCGTGGCAGCTGGCACTGAAGCTTTCTTT. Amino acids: CASSLVVAAGTEAFF.

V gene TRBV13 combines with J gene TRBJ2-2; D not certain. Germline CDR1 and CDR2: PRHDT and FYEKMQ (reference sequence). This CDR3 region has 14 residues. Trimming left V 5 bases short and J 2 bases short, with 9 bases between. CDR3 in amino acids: CASSPDGNTGELFF. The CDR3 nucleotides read TGTGCCAGCAGCCCGGACGGAAACACCGGGGAGCTGTTTTTT.

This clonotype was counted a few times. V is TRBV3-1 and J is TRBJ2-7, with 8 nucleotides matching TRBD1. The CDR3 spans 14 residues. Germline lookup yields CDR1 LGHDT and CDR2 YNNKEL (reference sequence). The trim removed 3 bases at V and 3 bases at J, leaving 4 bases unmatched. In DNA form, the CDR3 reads TGTGCCAGCAGCCACCGGGACAGGTACTACGAGCAGTACTTC. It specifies CASSHRDRYYEQYF.

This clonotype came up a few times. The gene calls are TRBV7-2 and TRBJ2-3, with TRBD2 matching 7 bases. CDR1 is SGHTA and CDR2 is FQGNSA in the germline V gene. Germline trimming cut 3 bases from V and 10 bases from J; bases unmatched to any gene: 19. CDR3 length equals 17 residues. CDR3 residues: CASSFPEGLGDRLAQYF. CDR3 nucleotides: TGTGCCAGCAGCTTCCCTGAAGGACTAGGGGATAGGTTGGCGCAGTATTTT.

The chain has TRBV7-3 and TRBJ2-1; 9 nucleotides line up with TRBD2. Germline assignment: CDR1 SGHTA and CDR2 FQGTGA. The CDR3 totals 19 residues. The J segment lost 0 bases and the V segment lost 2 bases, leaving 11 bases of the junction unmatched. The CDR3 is CASSLPERGALFSYNEQFF. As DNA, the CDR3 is TGTGCCAGCAGCTTACCTGAGCGGGGGGCTTTATTCTCCTACAATGAGCAGTTCTTC.

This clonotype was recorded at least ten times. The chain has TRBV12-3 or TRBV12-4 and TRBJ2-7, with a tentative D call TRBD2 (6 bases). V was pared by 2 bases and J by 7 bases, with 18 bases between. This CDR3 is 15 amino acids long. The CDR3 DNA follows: TGTGCCAGCAGTTTATCCCCTGGACTACTTTCGGAGCAGTACTTC. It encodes CASSLSPGLLSEQYF.

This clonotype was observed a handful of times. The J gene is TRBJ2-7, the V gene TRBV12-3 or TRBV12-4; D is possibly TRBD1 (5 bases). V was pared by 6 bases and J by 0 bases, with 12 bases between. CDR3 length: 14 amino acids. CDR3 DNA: TGTGCCAGCAGCAAACAGGAGCTCTCCTACGAGCAGTACTTC. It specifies CASSKQELSYEQYF.

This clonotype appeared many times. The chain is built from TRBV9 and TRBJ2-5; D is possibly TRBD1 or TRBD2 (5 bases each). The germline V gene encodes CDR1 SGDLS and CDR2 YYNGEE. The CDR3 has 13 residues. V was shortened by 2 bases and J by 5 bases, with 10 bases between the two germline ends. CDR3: CASSVPWDETQYF. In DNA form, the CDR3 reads TGTGCCAGCAGCGTCCCATGGGACGAGACCCAGTACTTC. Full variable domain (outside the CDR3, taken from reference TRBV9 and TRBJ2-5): DSGVTQTPKHLITATGQRVTLRCSPRSGDLSVYWYQQSLDQGLQFLIQYYNGEERAKGNILERFSAQQFPDLHSELNLSSLELGDSALYFCASSVPWDETQYFGPGTRLLVL.

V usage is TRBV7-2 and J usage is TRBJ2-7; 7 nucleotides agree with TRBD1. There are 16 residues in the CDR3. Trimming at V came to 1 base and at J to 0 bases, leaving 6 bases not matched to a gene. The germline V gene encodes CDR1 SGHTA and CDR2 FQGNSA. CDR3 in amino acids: CASSLGWTGISYEQYF. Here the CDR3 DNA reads TGTGCCAGCAGCTTAGGATGGACAGGAATCTCCTACGAGCAGTACTTC. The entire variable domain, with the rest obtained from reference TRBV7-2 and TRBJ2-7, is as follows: GAGVSQSPSNKVTEKGKDVELRCDPISGHTALYWYRQSLGQGLEFLIYFQGNSAPDKSGLPSDRFSAERTGGSVSTLTIQRTQQEDSAVYLCASSLGWTGISYEQYFGPGTRLTVT.

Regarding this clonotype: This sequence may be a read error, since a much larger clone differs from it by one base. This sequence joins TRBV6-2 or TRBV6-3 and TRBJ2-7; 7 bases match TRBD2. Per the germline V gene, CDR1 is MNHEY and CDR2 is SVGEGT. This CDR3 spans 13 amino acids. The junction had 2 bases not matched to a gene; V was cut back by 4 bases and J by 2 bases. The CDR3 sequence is CASSSGLTYEQYF. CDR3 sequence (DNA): TGTGCCAGCAGTTCGGGACTAACCTACGAGCAGTACTTC.

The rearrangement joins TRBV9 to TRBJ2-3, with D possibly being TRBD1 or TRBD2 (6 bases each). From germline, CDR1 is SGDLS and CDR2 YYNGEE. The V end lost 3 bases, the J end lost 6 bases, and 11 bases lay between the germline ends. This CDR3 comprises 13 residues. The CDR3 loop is CASSAGAIDTQYF. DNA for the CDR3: TGTGCCAGCAGCGCGGGGGCTATCGATACGCAGTATTTT.

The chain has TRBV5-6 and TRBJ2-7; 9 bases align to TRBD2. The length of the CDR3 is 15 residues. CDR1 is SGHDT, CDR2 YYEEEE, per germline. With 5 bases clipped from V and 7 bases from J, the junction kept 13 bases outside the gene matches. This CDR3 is CASRERLAVIREQYF. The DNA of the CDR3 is TGTGCCAGCAGAGAGAGACTAGCGGTAATCAGGGAGCAGTACTTC.

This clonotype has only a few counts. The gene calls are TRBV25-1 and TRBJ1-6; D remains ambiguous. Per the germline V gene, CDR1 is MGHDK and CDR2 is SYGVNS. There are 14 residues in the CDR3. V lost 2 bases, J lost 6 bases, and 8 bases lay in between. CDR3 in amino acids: CASSEIAPNSPLHF. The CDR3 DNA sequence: TGTGCCAGCAGTGAAATCGCGCCTAATTCACCCCTCCACTTT.

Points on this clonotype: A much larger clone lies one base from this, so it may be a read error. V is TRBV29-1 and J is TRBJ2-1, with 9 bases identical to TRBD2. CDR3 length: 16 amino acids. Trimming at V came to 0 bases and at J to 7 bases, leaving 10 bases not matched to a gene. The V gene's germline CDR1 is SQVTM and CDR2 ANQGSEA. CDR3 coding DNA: TGCAGCGTTGAAGATCGGCGCGGGAGGGCCGTGAATGAGCAGTTCTTC. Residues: CSVEDRRGRAVNEQFF.

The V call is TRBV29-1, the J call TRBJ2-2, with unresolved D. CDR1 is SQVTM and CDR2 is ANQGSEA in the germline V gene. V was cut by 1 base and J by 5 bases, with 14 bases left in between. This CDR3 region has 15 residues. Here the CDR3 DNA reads TGCAGCGTTGAAGTACCGGGCCTAGAGACCGGGGAGCTGTTTTTT. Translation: CSVEVPGLETGELFF.

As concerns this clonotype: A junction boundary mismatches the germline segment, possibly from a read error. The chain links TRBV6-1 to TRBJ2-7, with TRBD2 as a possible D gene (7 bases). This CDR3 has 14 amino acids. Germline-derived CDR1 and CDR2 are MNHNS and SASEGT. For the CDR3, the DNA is TGTGCCCCCCCGACGCGCGGGGGCTCCCACGAGCAGTACTTC. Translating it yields CAPPTRGGSHEQYF.

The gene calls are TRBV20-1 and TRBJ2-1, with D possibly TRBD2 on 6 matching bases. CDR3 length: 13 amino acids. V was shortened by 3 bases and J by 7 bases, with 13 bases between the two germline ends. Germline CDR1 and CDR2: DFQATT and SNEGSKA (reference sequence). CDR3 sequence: CSASGRSVNEQFF. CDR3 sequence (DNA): TGCAGTGCTAGCGGGAGAAGTGTTAATGAGCAGTTCTTC.

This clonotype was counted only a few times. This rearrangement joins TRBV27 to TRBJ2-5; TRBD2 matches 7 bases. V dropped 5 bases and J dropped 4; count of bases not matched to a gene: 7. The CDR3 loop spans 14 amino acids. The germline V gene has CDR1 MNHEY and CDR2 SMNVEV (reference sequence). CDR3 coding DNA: TGTGCCAGCAGTCCCTTATGGGAGGGAGAGACCCAGTACTTC. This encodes CASSPLWEGETQYF.